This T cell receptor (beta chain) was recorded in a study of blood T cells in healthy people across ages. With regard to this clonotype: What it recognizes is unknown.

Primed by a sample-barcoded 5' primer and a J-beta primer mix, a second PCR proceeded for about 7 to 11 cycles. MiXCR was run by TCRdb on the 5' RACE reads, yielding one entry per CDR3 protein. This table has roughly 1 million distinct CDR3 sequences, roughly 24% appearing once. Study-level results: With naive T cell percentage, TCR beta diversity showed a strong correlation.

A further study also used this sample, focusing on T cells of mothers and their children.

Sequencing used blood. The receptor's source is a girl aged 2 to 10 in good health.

The CDR3 bases are TGTGCCACCAGCAGAGAGGGGGCACTCGGGGGTGAGACCCAGTACTTC. Encoded protein: CATSREGALGGETQYF. The gene calls are TRBV15 and TRBJ2-5; D assignment may be TRBD1 or TRBD2 (6 bases each). CDR1 and CDR2 from the germline V gene are LNHNV and YYDKDF (reference sequence). The CDR3 is 16 residues long. V was clipped by 0 bases and J by 5 bases, with 16 bases between them.